The 22 T cell receptor beta chains below were found in one sample sequenced in a study of blood T cell repertoires in COVID-19. Sequencing used immunoSEQ multiplex PCR; TCRdb keeps in-frame clones, though not all of them. The data hold approximately 59,000 clones, with roughly 81% observed a single time. Sequencing was done on a sample of peripheral blood. These receptor sequences come from a man older than 75 with acute or convalescent COVID-19.

This chain connects TRBV29-1 to TRBJ2-5, with D unresolved. V shed 4 bases and J shed 2 bases, with 5 bases lying between them. CDR3 length equals 11 residues. The V gene's germline CDR1 is SQVTM and CDR2 ANQGSEA. The CDR3 DNA is TGCAGCGTTGCACAGCAAGAGACCCAGTACTTC. Translating gives CSVAQQETQYF.

There are a few counts of this clone. This chain uses TRBV5-4 with TRBJ2-5, with D possibly being TRBD1 (6 bases). With 0 bases removed from V and 5 bases from J, the gap between germline ends came to 14 bases. The CDR3 extends over 15 amino acids. CDR1 is SGHNT and CDR2 is YYREEE in the germline V gene (reference sequence). The CDR3 here is CASSLGGQMGETQYF. The CDR3 DNA sequence: TGTGCCAGCAGCTTGGGGGGGCAAATGGGGGAGACCCAGTACTTC.

The chain couples TRBV27 to TRBJ1-5; TRBD1 might be the D (6 bases). Per the germline V gene, CDR1 is MNHEY and CDR2 is SMNVEV (reference sequence). Trimming shortened V by 1 base and J by 7 bases, and 11 bases separated the two germline ends. The CDR3 sequence is 14 residues long. CDR3 in amino acids: CASSLFRGAQPQHF. CDR3 DNA: TGTGCCAGCAGTTTATTTCGGGGGGCCCAGCCCCAGCATTTT.

The CDR3 reads CASRFRDRGNTGELFF. The CDR3 DNA reads TGTGCCAGCAGATTCCGGGACAGGGGGAACACCGGGGAGCTGTTTTTT. V gene TRBV6-6 combines with J gene TRBJ2-2; 10 nucleotides match TRBD1. Germline V gene sequence: CDR1 MNHNY, CDR2 SVGAGI (reference sequence). The CDR3 totals 16 residues. J was trimmed by 1 base and V by 6 bases; bases with no gene match: 5.

The CDR3 DNA follows: TGTGCCAGCAGCTTGGATCAGGGAAGGAATGAAAAACTGTTTTTT. Amino acid sequence: CASSLDQGRNEKLFF. The chain recombines TRBV5-4 with TRBJ1-4, with TRBD1 as a possible D gene (5 bases). V lost 0 bases to trimming and J lost 5 bases, with 11 bases between them. Germline loops: CDR1 SGHNT, CDR2 YYREEE (reference sequence). The CDR3 consists of 15 residues.

The rearrangement joins TRBV5-1 to TRBJ2-7; 10 positions match TRBD2. The CDR3 covers 14 residues. Germline V gives CDR1 SGHRS, CDR2 YFSETQ. V shed 4 bases and J 5 bases; nucleotides not matched to a gene: 6. As DNA, the CDR3 is TGCGCCAGCAGCCTAGCGGGAGCGGTCCACGAGCAGTACTTC. This encodes CASSLAGAVHEQYF. Supplemented by reference TRBV5-1 and TRBJ2-7, the full variable domain reads KAGVTQTPRYLIKTRGQQVTLSCSPISGHRSVSWYQQTPGQGLQFLFEYFSETQRNKGNFPGRFSGRQFSNSRSEMNVSTLELGDSALYLCASSLAGAVHEQYFGPGTRLTVT.

The chain joins TRBV11-2 to TRBJ1-6; TRBD1 matches 7 bases. The CDR3 is 15 residues long. Germline CDR1 is SGHAT and CDR2 is FQNNGV. Germline trimming cut 6 bases from V and 7 bases from J; bases unmatched to any gene: 9. The CDR3 region has the DNA TGTGCCAGCAGGACTTACAGGGGTTCGAATTCACCCCTCCACTTT. It specifies CASRTYRGSNSPLHF. The complete variable domain, with remaining parts taken from reference TRBV11-2 and TRBJ1-6, reads EAGVAQSPRYKIIEKRQSVAFWCNPISGHATLYWYQQILGQGPKLLIQFQNNGVVDDSQLPKDRFSAERLKGVDSTLKIQPAKLEDSAVYLCASRTYRGSNSPLHFGNGTRLTVT.

This chain links TRBV5-1 with TRBJ1-2; perhaps TRBD1 as D (6 bases). This CDR3 is built from 14 residues. The V end lost 0 bases, the J end lost 4 bases, and 10 bases lay between the germline ends. Germline V lookup: CDR1 SGHRS, CDR2 YFSETQ. CDR3 DNA: TGCGCCAGCAGCTTGGACGGGGGGGCCTATGGCTACACCTTC. Translated, it gives CASSLDGGAYGYTF.

The V call is TRBV7-3, the J call TRBJ1-1; D uncertain. With 5 bases removed from V and 2 bases from J, the gap between germline ends came to 9 bases. The CDR3 has 13 amino acids. CDR1 is SGHTA, CDR2 FQGTGA, per germline. The CDR3 spells CASSPGLNTEAFF. Here the CDR3 DNA reads TGTGCCAGCAGCCCCGGACTTAACACTGAAGCTTTCTTT.

This clone appeared a few times. V is TRBV4-2 and J is TRBJ2-7, with 7 bases fitting TRBD1. The V and J ends lost 4 bases and 4 bases, in that order; junction bases with no gene match: 10. Germline CDR1 reads LGHNA; CDR2 reads YNFKEQ. The CDR3 loop spans 15 amino acids. The CDR3 bases are TGTGCCAGCAGCCGAGCGACAGGGACCAATTACGAGCAGTACTTC. It specifies CASSRATGTNYEQYF.

The chain recombines TRBV19 with TRBJ1-5; no reliable D call. CDR1 is LNHDA and CDR2 is SQIVND in the germline V gene (reference sequence). The CDR3 runs to 15 residues. V was shortened by 2 bases and J by 0 bases, with 8 bases between the two germline ends. The CDR3 reads CASSISGNSNQPQHF. The CDR3 region has the DNA TGTGCCAGTAGTATATCGGGAAATAGCAATCAGCCCCAGCATTTT.

The CDR3: CASIVPGGGVGANVLTF. CDR3 bases: TGTGCCAGCATCGTTCCAGGGGGCGGAGTAGGGGCCAACGTCCTGACTTTC. J is TRBJ2-6 and V is TRBV7-9; 8 nucleotides align to TRBD1. Germline CDR1 and CDR2: SEHNR and FQNEAQ (reference sequence). The V segment lost 7 bases and the J segment 4 bases; nucleotides outside the gene matches: 12. CDR3 length: 17 residues.

The sample holds one count of this clone. The chain is built from TRBV6-5 and TRBJ1-4; D not certain. Trimming shortened V by 5 bases and J by 7 bases, and 17 bases separated the two germline ends. CDR1 and CDR2 (germline): MNHEY, SVGAGI. The CDR3 has 15 residues. CDR3 amino acids: CASSPPAPRGEKLFF. For the CDR3, the DNA is TGTGCCAGCAGTCCGCCGGCTCCCCGGGGTGAAAAACTGTTTTTT.

This clone appeared a few times. The rearrangement joins TRBV7-2 to TRBJ1-5; D might be TRBD1 (6 bases). The CDR3 is made up of 15 amino acids. From germline, CDR1 is SGHTA and CDR2 FQGNSA. Trimming removed 4 bases at V and 4 bases at J, with 14 bases between. The CDR3 region has the DNA TGTGCCAGCAGCTCACAGGGAGGGCTTAATCAGCCCCAGCATTTT. Protein: CASSSQGGLNQPQHF. The full variable domain, its missing parts supplied by reference TRBV7-2 and TRBJ1-5, is GAGVSQSPSNKVTEKGKDVELRCDPISGHTALYWYRQSLGQGLEFLIYFQGNSAPDKSGLPSDRFSAERTGGSVSTLTIQRTQQEDSAVYLCASSSQGGLNQPQHFGDGTRLSIL.

V gene TRBV9 combines with J gene TRBJ2-3, with TRBD2 matching over 10 bases. Germline V gene data show CDR1 as SGDLS and CDR2 as YYNGEE. The V gene end was trimmed by 4 bases and the J gene end by 5 bases; junction bases not matched to a gene: 10. The CDR3 contains 16 residues. Here the CDR3 reads CASSISSGSNGDTQYF. CDR3 in DNA: TGTGCCAGCAGCATTTCTAGCGGGAGTAATGGAGATACGCAGTATTTT.

The CDR3 DNA reads as TGTGCCAGCAGCCCGGACTCTTACACCGGGGAGCTGTTTTTT. Translation gives CASSPDSYTGELFF. The chain combines TRBV11-3 with TRBJ2-2, with TRBD2 as a possible D gene (5 bases). CDR1 SGHNT and CDR2 YENEEA come from the germline V gene. V dropped 5 bases and J dropped 3 bases, with 10 bases sitting between them. This CDR3 comprises 14 residues. Full variable domain (rest looked up from reference TRBV11-3 and TRBJ2-2): EAGVVQSPRYKIIEKKQPVAFWCNPISGHNTLYWYLQNLGQGPELLIRYENEEAVDDSQLPKDRFSAERLKGVDSTLKIQPAELGDSAVYLCASSPDSYTGELFFGEGSRLTVL.

The chain links TRBV3-1 (or the pseudogene TRBV3-2) to TRBJ2-7; D is uncertain. The CDR3 is 14 residues long. The V gene lost 2 bases and the J gene lost 2 bases, with 10 bases spanning the gap. From germline, CDR1 is LGHDT and CDR2 YNNKEL (reference sequence). The CDR3 is CASSQRDKAYEQYF. CDR3 DNA: TGTGCCAGCAGCCAACGTGACAAGGCCTACGAGCAGTACTTC.

J is TRBJ1-1 and V is TRBV9; 7 positions match TRBD1. CDR1 and CDR2 (germline): SGDLS, YYNGEE. The CDR3 sequence is 15 residues long. Trimming at V came to 4 bases and at J to 3 bases, leaving 9 bases not matched to a gene. The CDR3 is CASSPLEGQYTEAFF. Here the CDR3 DNA reads TGTGCCAGCAGCCCGCTCGAGGGACAGTACACTGAAGCTTTCTTT.

Concerning this clone: The sample contains more than one DNA sequence encoding this CDR3. The chain carries TRBV5-5 and TRBJ2-7; TRBD1 matches 10 bases. The ends lost 4 bases at V and 4 bases at J; junction bases unmatched: 5. From germline, CDR1 is SGHKS and CDR2 YYEKEE (reference sequence). The CDR3 spans 14 residues. The CDR3 nucleotides are TGTGCCAGCAGCCCTGGACAGGGGGTTTACGAGCAGTACTTC. It codes for CASSPGQGVYEQYF.

CDR3 DNA sequence: TGTGCCAGCAGTTATTCCGGGGTGGACGGAACTGAAGCTTTCTTT. This sequence encodes CASSYSGVDGTEAFF. The chain links TRBV6-6 to TRBJ1-1; D unresolved. This CDR3 is 15 amino acids long. Germline CDR1 is MNHNY and CDR2 is SVGAGI (reference sequence). V dropped 3 bases and J dropped 5 bases, with 16 bases sitting between them.

This clone was counted a few times. The gene calls are TRBV4-2 and TRBJ2-1; D ambiguous. Trimming removed 0 bases at V and 8 bases at J, with 17 bases between. The CDR3 has 16 residues. Per germline, CDR1 LGHNA and CDR2 YNFKEQ. The CDR3 loop reads CASSQEIYSTTDEQFF. The CDR3 DNA is TGTGCCAGCAGCCAAGAGATCTACTCTACTACGGATGAGCAGTTCTTC.

The chain combines TRBV7-2 with TRBJ2-7, with TRBD1 identical over 8 bases. After removal of 4 bases from V and 5 bases from J, the junction contained 7 bases not matched to a gene. Germline V CDR1 and CDR2: SGHTA, FQGNSA. This CDR3 comprises 14 residues. The CDR3 spells CASSSRQGRDEQYF. As DNA, the CDR3 is TGTGCCAGCAGCTCCCGACAGGGGCGGGACGAGCAGTACTTC. Full variable domain (missing parts from reference TRBV7-2 and TRBJ2-7): GAGVSQSPSNKVTEKGKDVELRCDPISGHTALYWYRQSLGQGLEFLIYFQGNSAPDKSGLPSDRFSAERTGGSVSTLTIQRTQQEDSAVYLCASSSRQGRDEQYFGPGTRLTVT.